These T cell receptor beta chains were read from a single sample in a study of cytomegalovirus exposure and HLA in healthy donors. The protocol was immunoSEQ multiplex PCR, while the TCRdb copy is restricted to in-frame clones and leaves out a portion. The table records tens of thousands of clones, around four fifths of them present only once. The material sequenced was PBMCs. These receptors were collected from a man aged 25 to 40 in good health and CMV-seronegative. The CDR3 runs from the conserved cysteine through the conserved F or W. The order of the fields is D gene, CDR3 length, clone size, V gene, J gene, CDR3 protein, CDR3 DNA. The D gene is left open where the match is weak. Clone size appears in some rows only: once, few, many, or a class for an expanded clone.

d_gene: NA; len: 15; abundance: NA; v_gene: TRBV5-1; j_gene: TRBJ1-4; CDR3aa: CASRARGTTNEKLFF; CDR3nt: TGCGCCAGCAGGGCCAGGGGAACAACTAATGAAAAACTGTTTTTT
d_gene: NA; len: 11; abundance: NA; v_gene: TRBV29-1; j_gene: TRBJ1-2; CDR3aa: CSSTGSYGYTF; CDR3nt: TGCAGCTCGACCGGGTCGTATGGCTACACCTTC
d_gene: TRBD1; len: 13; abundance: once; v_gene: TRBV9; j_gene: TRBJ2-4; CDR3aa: CASSVGQGNIQYF; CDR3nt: TGTGCCAGCAGCGTGGGACAGGGAAACATTCAGTACTTC
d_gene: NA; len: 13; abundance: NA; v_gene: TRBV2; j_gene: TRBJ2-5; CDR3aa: CASSRYTGETQYF; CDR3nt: TGTGCCAGCAGTAGATACACAGGGGAGACCCAGTACTTC
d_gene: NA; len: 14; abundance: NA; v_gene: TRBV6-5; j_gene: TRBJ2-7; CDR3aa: CASSEDQGTYEQYF; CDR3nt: TGTGCCAGCAGCGAGGATCAGGGAACCTACGAGCAGTACTTC
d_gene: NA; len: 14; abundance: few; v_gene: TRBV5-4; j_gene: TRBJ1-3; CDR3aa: CASSRGGTGNTIYF; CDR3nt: TGTGCCAGCAGCCGGGGGGGGACTGGAAACACCATATATTTT
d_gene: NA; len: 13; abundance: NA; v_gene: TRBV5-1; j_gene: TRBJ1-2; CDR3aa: CASRRDINYGYTF; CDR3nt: TGCGCCAGCCGCCGGGACATAAACTATGGCTACACCTTC
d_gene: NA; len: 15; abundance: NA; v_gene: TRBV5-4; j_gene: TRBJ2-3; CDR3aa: CASSFGRGRTDTQYF; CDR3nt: TGTGCCAGCAGCTTTGGGCGGGGGCGCACAGATACGCAGTATTTT
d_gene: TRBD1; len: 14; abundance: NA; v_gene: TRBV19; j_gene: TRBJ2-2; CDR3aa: CASIGTGKTGELFF; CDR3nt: TGTGCCAGTATAGGGACAGGGAAAACCGGGGAGCTGTTTTTT
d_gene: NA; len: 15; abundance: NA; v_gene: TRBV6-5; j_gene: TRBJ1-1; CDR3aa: CASSYSKQVYTEAFF; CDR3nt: TGTGCCAGCAGTTACTCGAAACAAGTATATACTGAAGCTTTCTTT
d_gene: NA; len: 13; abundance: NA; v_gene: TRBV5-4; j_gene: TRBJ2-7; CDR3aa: CASSLDPGGEQYF; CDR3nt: TGTGCCAGCAGCTTGGATCCCGGGGGCGAGCAGTACTTC
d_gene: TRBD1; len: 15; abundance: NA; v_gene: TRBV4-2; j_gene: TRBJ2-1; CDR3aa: CASSPTHRGLNEQFF; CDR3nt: TGTGCCAGCAGTCCTACTCACAGGGGGTTGAATGAGCAGTTCTTC
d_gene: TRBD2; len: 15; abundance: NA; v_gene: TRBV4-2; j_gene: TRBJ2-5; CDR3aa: CASSAQTSAQETQYF; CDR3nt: TGTGCCAGCAGCGCCCAGACTAGCGCCCAAGAGACCCAGTACTTC
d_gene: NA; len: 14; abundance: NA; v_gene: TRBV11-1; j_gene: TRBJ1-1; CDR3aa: CASSLSRGNTEAFF; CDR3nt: TGTGCCAGCAGCTTATCTCGGGGGAACACTGAAGCTTTCTTT
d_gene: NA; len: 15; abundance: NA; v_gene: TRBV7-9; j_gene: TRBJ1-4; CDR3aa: CASSPEMATNEKLFF; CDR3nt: TGTGCCAGCAGCCCGGAGATGGCAACTAATGAAAAACTGTTTTTT
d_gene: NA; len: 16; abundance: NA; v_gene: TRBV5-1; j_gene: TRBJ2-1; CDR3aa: CASSLERELKFNEQFF; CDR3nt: TGCGCCAGCAGCTTGGAAAGGGAGCTAAAGTTCAATGAGCAGTTCTTC
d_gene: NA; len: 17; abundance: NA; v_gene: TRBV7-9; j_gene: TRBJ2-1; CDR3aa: CASSLVSSGDLDNEQFF; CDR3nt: TGTGCCAGCAGCTTAGTAAGTTCGGGGGATCTCGACAATGAGCAGTTCTTC
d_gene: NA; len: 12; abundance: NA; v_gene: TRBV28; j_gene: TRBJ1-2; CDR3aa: CASTLGDYGYTF; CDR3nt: TGTGCCAGCACCCTAGGGGACTATGGCTACACCTTC
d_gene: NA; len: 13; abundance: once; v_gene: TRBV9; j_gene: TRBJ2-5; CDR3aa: CASSIGVQETQYF; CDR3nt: TGTGCCAGCAGTATAGGGGTTCAAGAGACCCAGTACTTC
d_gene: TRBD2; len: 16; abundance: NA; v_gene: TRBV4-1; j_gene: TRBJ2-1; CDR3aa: CASRGRASGAYNEQFF; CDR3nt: TGCGCCAGCAGGGGGAGGGCTAGCGGGGCCTACAATGAGCAGTTCTTC
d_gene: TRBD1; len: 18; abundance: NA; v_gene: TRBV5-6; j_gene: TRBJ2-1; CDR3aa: CASSLYTGTVLPYNEQFF; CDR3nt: TGTGCCAGCAGCCTATACACCGGGACAGTCCTCCCTTACAATGAGCAGTTCTTC
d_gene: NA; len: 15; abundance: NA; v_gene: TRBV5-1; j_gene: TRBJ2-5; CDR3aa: CASSLAGSLQETQYF; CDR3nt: TGCGCCAGCAGCTTGGCAGGGTCCCTCCAAGAGACCCAGTACTTC
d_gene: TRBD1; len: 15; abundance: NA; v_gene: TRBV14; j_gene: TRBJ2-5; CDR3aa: CASSPRTGGGETQYF; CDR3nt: TGTGCCAGCAGCCCGCGGACAGGGGGAGGTGAGACCCAGTACTTC
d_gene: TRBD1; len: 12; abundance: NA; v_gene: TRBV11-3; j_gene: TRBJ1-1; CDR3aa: CASSQTGTEAFF; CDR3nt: TGTGCCAGCAGCCAGACAGGGACTGAAGCTTTCTTT
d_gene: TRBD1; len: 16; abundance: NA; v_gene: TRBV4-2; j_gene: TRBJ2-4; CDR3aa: CASSQAAGGMGNIQYF; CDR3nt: TGTGCCAGCAGCCAAGCCGCAGGGGGCATGGGAAACATTCAGTACTTC